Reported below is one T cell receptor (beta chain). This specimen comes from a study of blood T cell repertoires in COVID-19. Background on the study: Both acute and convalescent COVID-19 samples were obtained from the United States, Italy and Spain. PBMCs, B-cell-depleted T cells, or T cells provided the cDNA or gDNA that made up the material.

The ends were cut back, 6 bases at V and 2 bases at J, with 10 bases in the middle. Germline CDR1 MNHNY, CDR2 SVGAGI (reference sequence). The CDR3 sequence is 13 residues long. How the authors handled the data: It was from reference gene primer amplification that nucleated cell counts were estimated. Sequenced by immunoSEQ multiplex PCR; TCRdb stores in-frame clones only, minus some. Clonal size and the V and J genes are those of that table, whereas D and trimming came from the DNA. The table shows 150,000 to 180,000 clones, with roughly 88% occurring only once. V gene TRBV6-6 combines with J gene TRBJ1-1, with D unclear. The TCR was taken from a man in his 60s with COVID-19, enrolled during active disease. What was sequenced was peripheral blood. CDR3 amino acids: CASRAQVNTEAFF. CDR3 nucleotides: TGTGCCAGCAGGGCTCAGGTTAACACTGAAGCTTTCTTT.